The present T cell receptor (beta chain) was sequenced within a study of shared T cell receptors in the human thymus. The assay was immunoSEQ multiplex PCR, and TCRdb's table has in-frame clones only and misses some. The sample records 500,000 to 750,000 clones, 85% to 90% being singletons. In the case of this clone: The junction and the germline gene differ at one end; a read error may be behind it.

CDR3 length equals 14 residues. The germline V gene has CDR1 MDHEN and CDR2 SYDVKM. This sample was also put to use in a study of human thymus T cells.

The chain has TRBV28 and TRBJ2-7, with 12 bases lining up with TRBD1. This TCR came from a boy less than two years old with a congenital heart defect. The sample comprised thymocytes. In nucleotides, the CDR3 is TGTGCCAGCAGTTTCCCCCGGGACAGGGGGCCGCAGACCTTC. It is translated as CASSFPRDRGPQTF.